This is a list of T cell receptor beta chains from one sample in a study of blood T cell repertoires in COVID-19. The repertoire was sequenced with immunoSEQ multiplex PCR; TCRdb's copy has only in-frame clones and lacks some. The sample lists approximately 170,000 clones, approximately 91% occurring once. Material for sequencing was peripheral blood. The receptor set was obtained from a man aged 18 to 29 with COVID-19, enrolled during active disease. The CDR3 runs from the conserved cysteine through the conserved F or W. The D gene is left open where the match is weak. Some rows have no size entry. The others give once, few or many, or a class for an expanded clone.

v_gene	j_gene	abundance	d_gene	CDR3aa	CDR3nt
TRBV12-5	TRBJ1-1	NA	TRBD1	CASAIAGTGALKTEAFF	TGTGCTAGTGCCATCGCCGGGACAGGTGCCTTAAAGACTGAAGCTTTCTTT
TRBV28	TRBJ1-3	NA	NA	CASSFGESSGNTIYF	TGTGCCAGCAGTTTCGGGGAAAGCTCTGGAAACACCATATATTTT
TRBV25-1	TRBJ2-7	NA	TRBD1	CASSRGTAYEQYF	TGTGCCAGCAGCCGAGGGACAGCCTACGAGCAGTACTTC
TRBV7-9	TRBJ2-7	few	NA	CASSSTSYEQYF	TGTGCCAGCAGCTCCACTAGCTACGAGCAGTACTTC
TRBV2	TRBJ2-5	NA	NA	CASGGRQETQYF	TGTGCCAGTGGAGGCAGACAAGAGACCCAGTACTTC
TRBV7-2	TRBJ2-7	NA	TRBD2	CATTQSGGSYEQYF	TGTGCCACAACCCAGAGCGGGGGTTCCTACGAGCAGTACTTC
TRBV5-5	TRBJ1-3	NA	NA	CASSPEAGITSGNTIYF	TGTGCCAGCAGCCCCGAAGCAGGGATAACCTCTGGAAACACCATATATTTT
TRBV29-1	TRBJ2-1	NA	TRBD2	CSVEIAGGGEQFF	TGCAGCGTTGAAATAGCGGGAGGTGGTGAGCAGTTCTTC
TRBV29-1	TRBJ1-4	NA	NA	CSVLPGATNEKLFF	TGCAGCGTCCTCCCGGGGGCAACTAATGAAAAACTGTTTTTT
TRBV13	TRBJ1-3	once	NA	CASSLGTEGNTIYF	TGTGCCAGCAGCTTAGGGACAGAAGGAAACACCATATATTTT
TRBV7-2	TRBJ2-7	NA	NA	CASSLGWAGSLYEQYF	TGTGCCAGCAGCTTAGGCTGGGCGGGTAGCCTCTACGAGCAGTACTTC
TRBV11-2	TRBJ1-5	NA	TRBD1	CASSLEGQINQPQHF	TGTGCCAGCAGCCTAGAGGGACAGATCAATCAGCCCCAGCATTTT
TRBV10-3	TRBJ1-1	NA	NA	CAISGKGGTEAFF	TGTGCCATCAGTGGGAAAGGGGGCACTGAAGCTTTCTTT
TRBV6-5	TRBJ1-4	NA	NA	CASSNLRGNEKLFF	TGTGCCAGCAGTAACCTCCGGGGTAATGAAAAACTGTTTTTT
TRBV3-1/TRBV3-2	TRBJ1-4	NA	TRBD1	CASSQEGGQGYEKLFF	TGTGCCAGCAGCCAAGAGGGGGGACAGGGGTATGAAAAACTGTTTTTT
TRBV28	TRBJ2-5	NA	TRBD2	CASSPLGGEQETQYF	TGTGCCAGCAGTCCTTTGGGGGGGGAACAAGAGACCCAGTACTTC
TRBV24-1	TRBJ2-2	once	TRBD2	CATSDPPGGTSAQSGTGELFF	TGTGCCACCAGTGATCCTCCAGGGGGGACTAGCGCCCAATCGGGTACCGGGGAGCTGTTTTTT
TRBV3-1/TRBV3-2	TRBJ1-3	once	NA	CASSQQTGSGNTIYF	TGTGCCAGCAGCCAACAGACAGGTTCTGGAAACACCATATATTTT
TRBV5-1	TRBJ2-3	NA	TRBD2	CASSWTSGGRDTQYF	TGCGCCAGCAGCTGGACTAGCGGGGGGAGGGATACGCAGTATTTT
TRBV11-2	TRBJ2-1	NA	TRBD2	CASSPPGRFYNEQFF	TGTGCCAGCAGCCCTCCCGGGAGGTTCTACAATGAGCAGTTCTTC
TRBV9	TRBJ1-1	NA	TRBD1	CASSLTPGTAAEAFF	TGTGCCAGCAGCTTAACCCCGGGGACAGCCGCTGAAGCTTTCTTT
TRBV6-5	TRBJ1-5	NA	NA	CATGRRGGSNQPQHF	TGTGCCACCGGGAGACGGGGGGGGAGCAATCAGCCCCAGCATTTT
TRBV10-3	TRBJ1-1	NA	NA	CAISESMIRGTNTEAFF	TGTGCCATCAGTGAGTCGATGATACGGGGTACGAACACTGAAGCTTTCTTT
TRBV11-3	TRBJ2-1	NA	TRBD2	CASSLYGEGYNEQFF	TGTGCCAGCAGCTTGTACGGGGAGGGGTACAATGAGCAGTTCTTC
TRBV9	TRBJ1-3	NA	NA	CASSVATGTGSGNTIYF	TGTGCCAGCAGCGTAGCTACGGGAACGGGCTCTGGAAACACCATATATTTT
TRBV27	TRBJ2-7	NA	NA	CASSQGFSYEQYF	TGTGCCAGCAGCCAGGGGTTCTCCTACGAGCAGTACTTC
TRBV13	TRBJ2-3	NA	TRBD2	CASSLGILAGEARTDTQYF	TGTGCCAGCAGCTTAGGTATCCTAGCGGGGGAAGCGAGGACAGATACGCAGTATTTT
TRBV2	TRBJ2-7	NA	TRBD1	CALQTGDAYEQYF	TGTGCCTTACAGACAGGGGATGCCTACGAGCAGTACTTC
TRBV19	TRBJ2-1	NA	TRBD2	CASSIGSGRAGREQFF	TGTGCCAGTAGTATAGGGAGCGGGAGGGCCGGGCGTGAGCAGTTCTTC
TRBV19	TRBJ1-5	NA	NA	CASSIGTRNQPQHF	TGTGCCAGTAGTATCGGGACAAGGAATCAGCCCCAGCATTTT
TRBV7-3	TRBJ2-7	NA	TRBD2	CASSLMGGRPYEQYF	TGTGCCAGCAGCTTAATGGGCGGGAGACCATACGAGCAGTACTTC
TRBV20-1	TRBJ2-7	NA	NA	CSARVYNEQYF	TGCAGTGCTAGAGTTTACAACGAGCAGTACTTC
TRBV27	TRBJ2-1	NA	TRBD2	CASSFAGARYNEQFF	TGTGCCAGCAGTTTCGCGGGAGCGCGGTACAATGAGCAGTTCTTC